The 9 T cell receptor beta chains reported below all come from one sample, sequenced in a study of T cells in Graves' hyperthyroidism and ophthalmopathy. Amplified TCR beta CDR3 regions derived from RNA transcripts. HTBI primers were the set used in a first-round RT-PCR of the TCR CDR3. TCRdb re-called the multiplex PCR reads through MiXCR, storing one row per CDR3 protein. In the table there are approximately 560,000 distinct CDR3 sequences, about 45% of which are singletons. The sequenced sample was peripheral blood or thyroid tissue (not recorded which). These receptors were obtained from a woman between 18 and 30 years old with Graves' hyperthyroidism.

The chain is built from TRBV10-3 and TRBJ1-1; no reliable D call. Germline V gene lookup returns CDR1 ENHRY and CDR2 SYGVKD. The CDR3 sequence is 15 residues long. With 6 bases removed from V and 4 bases from J, the gap between germline ends came to 18 bases. The CDR3 region is CAIRELGSTGTEAFF. CDR3 in DNA: TGTGCCATCAGAGAACTAGGGAGTACGGGCACTGAAGCTTTCTTT.

The chain's CDR3 is CASSPTGGTNTEAFF. The DNA for the CDR3 is TGTGCCAGCAGCCCGACAGGGGGCACGAACACTGAAGCTTTCTTT. The chain couples TRBV7-9 to TRBJ1-1, with TRBD1 matching 10 bases. V trimming: 5 bases; J trimming: 1 base; junction bases outside the gene matches: 4. CDR3 length: 15 residues. Germline V lookup: CDR1 SEHNR, CDR2 FQNEAQ (reference sequence).

The chain is built from TRBV7-9 and TRBJ1-2; 7 bases are shared with TRBD1. Germline CDR1 SEHNR, CDR2 FQNEAQ (reference sequence). The CDR3 consists of 13 residues. J lost 2 bases, V lost 6 bases, and 3 bases had no gene match. CDR3 protein: CASRTGQNYGYTF. CDR3 DNA: TGTGCCAGCAGGACGGGACAGAACTATGGCTACACCTTC.

This clonotype was observed a single time. The chain has TRBV10-3 and TRBJ1-2; D uncertain. Trimming removed 6 bases from V and 2 bases from J, with 16 bases in between. Germline CDR1 and CDR2: ENHRY and SYGVKD. The CDR3 spans 15 residues. As DNA, the CDR3 is TGTGCCATCAGAACGGCAGGTTCACGGAACTATGGCTACACCTTC. Its protein product is CAIRTAGSRNYGYTF.

This clonotype was seen at least ten times. The chain is built from TRBV15 and TRBJ1-4; D is unclear. Germline CDR1 is LNHNV and CDR2 is YYDKDF (reference sequence). The CDR3 covers 14 residues. V gave up 1 base and J gave up 2 bases, with 5 bases separating them. The CDR3 here is CATSRVGTNEKLFF. The CDR3 DNA reads TGTGCCACCAGCAGAGTGGGGACTAATGAAAAACTGTTTTTT. The full variable domain, completed using reference TRBV15 and TRBJ1-4, is DAMVIQNPRYQVTQFGKPVTLSCSQTLNHNVMYWYQQKSSQAPKLLFHYYDKDFNNEADTPDNFQSRRPNTSFCFLDIRSPGLGDTAMYLCATSRVGTNEKLFFGSGTQLSVL.

The table lists this clonotype with a few counts. The rearrangement joins TRBV2 to TRBJ1-6, with D unclear. Germline values: CDR1 SNHLY, CDR2 FYNNEI. There are 13 residues in the CDR3. Trimming removed 5 bases at V and 6 bases at J, with 8 bases between. DNA for the CDR3: TGTGCCAGCAGTTCCTCTATTAATTCACCCCTCCACTTT. Translation gives CASSSSINSPLHF.

V usage is TRBV2 and J usage is TRBJ1-5; no firm D call. Germline assignment: CDR1 SNHLY and CDR2 FYNNEI. V lost 6 bases, J lost 7 bases, and 10 bases lay in between. This CDR3 has 12 residues. CDR3 bases: TGTGCCAGCAGCGGTTCGGGCCAGCCCCAGCATTTT. Protein product: CASSGSGQPQHF.

The J gene is TRBJ1-2, the V gene TRBV10-3; D not resolved. The CDR3 has 16 residues. Trimming took off 2 bases at V and 2 bases at J, with 15 bases between the two ends. In germline, CDR1 is ENHRY, CDR2 SYGVKD. This CDR3 reads CAISETQRRRNYGYTF. Written as DNA, the CDR3 is TGTGCCATCAGTGAGACCCAACGACGGAGGAACTATGGCTACACCTTC.

This clonotype occurred a few times. V gene TRBV20-1 combines with J gene TRBJ2-6; a possible D gene is TRBD2 (5 bases). Germline CDR1 DFQATT, CDR2 SNEGSKA (reference sequence). V lost 5 bases, J lost 6 bases, and 20 bases lay in between. The CDR3 consists of 16 residues. CDR3 nucleotide sequence: TGCAGTGCTTTGCAAATGGGAGCCCTGTCGGCCAACGTCCTGACTTTC. Protein: CSALQMGALSANVLTF.